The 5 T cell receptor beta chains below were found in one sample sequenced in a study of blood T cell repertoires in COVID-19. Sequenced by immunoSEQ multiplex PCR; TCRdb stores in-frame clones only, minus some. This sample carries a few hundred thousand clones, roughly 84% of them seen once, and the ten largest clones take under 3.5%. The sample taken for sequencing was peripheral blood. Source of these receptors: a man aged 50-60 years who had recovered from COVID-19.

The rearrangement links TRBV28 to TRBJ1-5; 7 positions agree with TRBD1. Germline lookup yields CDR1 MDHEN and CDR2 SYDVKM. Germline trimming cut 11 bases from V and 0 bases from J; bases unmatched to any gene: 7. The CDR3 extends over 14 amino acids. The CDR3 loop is CASHRGHSNQPQHF. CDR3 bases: TGTGCCTCGCACAGGGGTCATAGCAATCAGCCCCAGCATTTT.

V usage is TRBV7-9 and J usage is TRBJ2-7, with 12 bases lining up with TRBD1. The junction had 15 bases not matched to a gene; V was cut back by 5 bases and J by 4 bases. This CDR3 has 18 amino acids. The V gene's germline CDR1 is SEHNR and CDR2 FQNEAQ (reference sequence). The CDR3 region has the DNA TGTGCCAGCAGCCTCAGGGCCTGGGGACAGGGGGCAGGTTACGAGCAGTACTTC. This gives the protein CASSLRAWGQGAGYEQYF.

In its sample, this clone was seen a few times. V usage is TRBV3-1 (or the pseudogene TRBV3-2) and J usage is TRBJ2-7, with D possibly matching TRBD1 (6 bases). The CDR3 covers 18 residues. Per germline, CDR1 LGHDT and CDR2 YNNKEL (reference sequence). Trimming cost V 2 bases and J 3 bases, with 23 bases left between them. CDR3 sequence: CASSQTQGILLGGYEQYF. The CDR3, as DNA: TGTGCCAGCAGCCAAACACAGGGTATCCTCTTAGGTGGCTACGAGCAGTACTTC.

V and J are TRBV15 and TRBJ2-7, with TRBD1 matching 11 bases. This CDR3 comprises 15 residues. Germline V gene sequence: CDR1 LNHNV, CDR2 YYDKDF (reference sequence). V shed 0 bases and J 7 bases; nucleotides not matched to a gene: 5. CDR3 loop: CATSRERTGGWEQYF. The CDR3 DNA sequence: TGTGCCACCAGCAGAGAACGGACAGGGGGCTGGGAGCAGTACTTC.

CDR3 DNA: TGTGCCAGCAGCCAGGAAGCGGGACCCAACTACGAGCAGTACTTC. Translating it yields CASSQEAGPNYEQYF. V usage is TRBV4-2 and J usage is TRBJ2-7, with 7 bases identical to TRBD2. Germline V CDR1 and CDR2: LGHNA, YNFKEQ. The CDR3 sequence is 15 residues long. V was clipped by 3 bases and J by 3 bases; unmatched bases: 8.